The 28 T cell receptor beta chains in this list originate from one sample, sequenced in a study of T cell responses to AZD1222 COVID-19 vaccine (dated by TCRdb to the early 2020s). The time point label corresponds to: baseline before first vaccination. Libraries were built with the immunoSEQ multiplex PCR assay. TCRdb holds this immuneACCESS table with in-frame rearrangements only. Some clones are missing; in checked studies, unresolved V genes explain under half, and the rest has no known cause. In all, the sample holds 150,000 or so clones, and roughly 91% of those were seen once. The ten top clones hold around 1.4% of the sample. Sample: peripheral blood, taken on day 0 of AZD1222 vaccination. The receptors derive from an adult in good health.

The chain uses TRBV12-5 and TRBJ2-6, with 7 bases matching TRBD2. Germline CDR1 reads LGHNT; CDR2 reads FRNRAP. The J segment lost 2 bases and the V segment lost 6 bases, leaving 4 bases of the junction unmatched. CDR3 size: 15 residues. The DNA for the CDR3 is TGTGCTAGTGGCCCGGGGGGTGCTGGGGCCAACGTCCTGACTTTC. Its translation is CASGPGGAGANVLTF.

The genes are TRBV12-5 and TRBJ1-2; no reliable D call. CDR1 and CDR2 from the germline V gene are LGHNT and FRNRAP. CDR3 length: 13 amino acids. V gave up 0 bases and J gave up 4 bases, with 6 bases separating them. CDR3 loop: CASGLVRSYGYTF. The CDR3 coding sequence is TGTGCTAGTGGTTTGGTCCGAAGCTATGGCTACACCTTC.

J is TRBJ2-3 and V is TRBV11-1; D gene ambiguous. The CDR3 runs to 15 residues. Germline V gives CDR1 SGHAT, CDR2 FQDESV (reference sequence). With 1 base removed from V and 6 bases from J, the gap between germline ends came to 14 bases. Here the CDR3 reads CASSLGLPSSDTQYF. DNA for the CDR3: TGTGCCAGCAGCTTAGGGCTTCCTTCTTCGGATACGCAGTATTTT. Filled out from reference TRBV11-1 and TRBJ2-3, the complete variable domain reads EAEVAQSPRYKITEKSQAVAFWCDPISGHATLYWYRQILGQGPELLVQFQDESVVDDSQLPKDRFSAERLKGVDSTLKIQPAELGDSAMYLCASSLGLPSSDTQYFGPGTRLTVL.

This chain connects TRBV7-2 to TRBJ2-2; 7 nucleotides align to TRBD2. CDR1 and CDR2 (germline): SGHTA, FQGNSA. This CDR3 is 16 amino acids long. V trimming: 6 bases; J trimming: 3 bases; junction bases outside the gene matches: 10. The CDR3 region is CASRPIGTIDTGELFF. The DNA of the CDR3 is TGTGCCAGCAGGCCAATCGGGACTATCGACACCGGGGAGCTGTTTTTT. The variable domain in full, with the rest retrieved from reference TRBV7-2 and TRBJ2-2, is GAGVSQSPSNKVTEKGKDVELRCDPISGHTALYWYRQSLGQGLEFLIYFQGNSAPDKSGLPSDRFSAERTGGSVSTLTIQRTQQEDSAVYLCASRPIGTIDTGELFFGEGSRLTVL.

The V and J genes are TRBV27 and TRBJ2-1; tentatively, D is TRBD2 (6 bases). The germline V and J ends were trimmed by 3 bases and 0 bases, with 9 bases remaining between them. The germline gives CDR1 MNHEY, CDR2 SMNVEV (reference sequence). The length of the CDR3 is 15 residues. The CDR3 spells CASSLGLNSYNEQFF. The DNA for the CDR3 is TGTGCCAGCAGTTTGGGACTTAACTCCTACAATGAGCAGTTCTTC.

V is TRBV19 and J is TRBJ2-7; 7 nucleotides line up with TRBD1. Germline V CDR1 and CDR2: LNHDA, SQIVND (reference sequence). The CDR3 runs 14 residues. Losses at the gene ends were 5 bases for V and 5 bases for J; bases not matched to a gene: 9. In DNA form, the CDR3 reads TGTGCCAGTAGTGTCCGGGACAGATCCGACGAGCAGTACTTC. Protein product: CASSVRDRSDEQYF.

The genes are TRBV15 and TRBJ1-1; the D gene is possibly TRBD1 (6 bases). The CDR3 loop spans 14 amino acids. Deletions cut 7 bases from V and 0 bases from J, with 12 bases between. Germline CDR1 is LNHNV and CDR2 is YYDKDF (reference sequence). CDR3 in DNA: TGTGCCACCACCCCAGGGGCGGTGAACACTGAAGCTTTCTTT. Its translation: CATTPGAVNTEAFF.

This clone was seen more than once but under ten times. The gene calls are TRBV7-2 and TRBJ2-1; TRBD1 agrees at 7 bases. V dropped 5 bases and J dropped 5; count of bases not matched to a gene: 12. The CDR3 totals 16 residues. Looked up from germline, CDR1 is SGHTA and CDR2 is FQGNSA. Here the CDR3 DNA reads TGTGCCAGCAGCCTCGTGGGCAGGGGGAACCACAATGAGCAGTTCTTC. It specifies CASSLVGRGNHNEQFF.

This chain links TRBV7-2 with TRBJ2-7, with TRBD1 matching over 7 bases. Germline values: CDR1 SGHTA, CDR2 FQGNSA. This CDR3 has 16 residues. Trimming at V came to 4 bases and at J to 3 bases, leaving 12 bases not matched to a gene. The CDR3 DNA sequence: TGTGCCAGCAGCTCGAACAGGGGTGGCGGTGGCTACGAGCAGTACTTC. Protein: CASSSNRGGGGYEQYF.

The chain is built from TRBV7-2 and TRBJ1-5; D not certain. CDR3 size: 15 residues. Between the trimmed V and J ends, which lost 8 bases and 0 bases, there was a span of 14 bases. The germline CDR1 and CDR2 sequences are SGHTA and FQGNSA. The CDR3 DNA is TGTGCCAGCGGTATGGGCAGGTATAGCAATCAGCCCCAGCATTTT. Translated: CASGMGRYSNQPQHF. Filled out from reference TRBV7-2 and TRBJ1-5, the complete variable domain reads GAGVSQSPSNKVTEKGKDVELRCDPISGHTALYWYRQSLGQGLEFLIYFQGNSAPDKSGLPSDRFSAERTGGSVSTLTIQRTQQEDSAVYLCASGMGRYSNQPQHFGDGTRLSIL.

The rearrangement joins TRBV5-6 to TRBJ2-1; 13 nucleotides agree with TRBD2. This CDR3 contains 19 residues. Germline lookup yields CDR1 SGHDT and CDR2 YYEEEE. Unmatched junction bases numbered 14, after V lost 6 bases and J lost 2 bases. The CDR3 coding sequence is TGTGCCAGCACTCCTACGGGACTAGCGGGATCCTTAGCCTACAATGAGCAGTTCTTC. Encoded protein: CASTPTGLAGSLAYNEQFF.

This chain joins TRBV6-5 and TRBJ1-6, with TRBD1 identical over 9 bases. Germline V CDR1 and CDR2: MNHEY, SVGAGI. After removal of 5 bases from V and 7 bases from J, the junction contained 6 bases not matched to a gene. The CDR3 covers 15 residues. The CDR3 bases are TGTGCCAGCAGTCCCGGGACAGGGCAAAATTCACCCCTCCACTTT. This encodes CASSPGTGQNSPLHF.

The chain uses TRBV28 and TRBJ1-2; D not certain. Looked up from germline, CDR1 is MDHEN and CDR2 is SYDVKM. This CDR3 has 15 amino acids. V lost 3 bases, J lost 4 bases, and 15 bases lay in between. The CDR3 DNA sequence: TGTGCCAGCAGTTTGTATCTAGACTTTACCTATGGCTACACCTTC. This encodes CASSLYLDFTYGYTF.

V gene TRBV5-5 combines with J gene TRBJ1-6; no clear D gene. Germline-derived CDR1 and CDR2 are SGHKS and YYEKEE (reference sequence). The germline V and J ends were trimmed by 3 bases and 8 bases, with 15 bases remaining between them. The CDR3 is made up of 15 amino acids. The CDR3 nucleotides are TGTGCCAGCAGCTCACCCAGGCAGTTGGATTCACCCCTCCACTTT. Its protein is CASSSPRQLDSPLHF.

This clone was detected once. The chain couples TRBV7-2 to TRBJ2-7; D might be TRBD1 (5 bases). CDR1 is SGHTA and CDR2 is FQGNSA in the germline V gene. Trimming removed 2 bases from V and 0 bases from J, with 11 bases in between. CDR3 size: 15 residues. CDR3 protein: CASSLSETVSYEQYF. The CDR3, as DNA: TGTGCCAGCAGCTTATCTGAGACAGTCTCCTACGAGCAGTACTTC.

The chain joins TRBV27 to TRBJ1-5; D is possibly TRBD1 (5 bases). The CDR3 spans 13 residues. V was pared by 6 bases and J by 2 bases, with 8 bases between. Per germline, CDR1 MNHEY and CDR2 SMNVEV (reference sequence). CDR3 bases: TGTGCCAGCAGCCCGGGGGGCAATCAGCCCCAGCATTTT. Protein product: CASSPGGNQPQHF.

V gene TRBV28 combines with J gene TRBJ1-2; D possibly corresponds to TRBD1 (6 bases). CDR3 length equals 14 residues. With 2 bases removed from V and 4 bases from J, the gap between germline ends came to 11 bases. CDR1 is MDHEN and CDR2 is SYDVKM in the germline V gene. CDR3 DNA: TGTGCCAGCAGTTTAAGGGTCAGGGGCTATGGCTACACCTTC. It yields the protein CASSLRVRGYGYTF.

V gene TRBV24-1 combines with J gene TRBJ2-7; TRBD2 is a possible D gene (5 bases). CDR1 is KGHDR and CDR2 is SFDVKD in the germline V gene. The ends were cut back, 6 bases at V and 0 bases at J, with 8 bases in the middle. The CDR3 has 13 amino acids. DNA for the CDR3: TGTGCCACCAGTTCCCGGGACTCCTACGAGCAGTACTTC. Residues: CATSSRDSYEQYF.

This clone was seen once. CDR3 DNA sequence: TGTGCCAGCAGTTTTGGGCTTAGCTCCTACAATGAGCAGTTCTTC. Protein sequence: CASSFGLSSYNEQFF. The V call is TRBV28, the J call TRBJ2-1; D gene ambiguous. V shed 3 bases and J shed 0 bases, with 9 bases lying between them. Per the germline V gene, CDR1 is MDHEN and CDR2 is SYDVKM. This CDR3 has 15 residues.

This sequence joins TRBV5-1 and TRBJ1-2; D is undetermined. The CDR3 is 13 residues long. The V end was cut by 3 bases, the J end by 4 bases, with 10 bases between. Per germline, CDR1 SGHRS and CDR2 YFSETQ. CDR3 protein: CASSYGEIYGYTF. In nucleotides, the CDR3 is TGCGCCAGCAGCTACGGGGAGATCTATGGCTACACCTTC.

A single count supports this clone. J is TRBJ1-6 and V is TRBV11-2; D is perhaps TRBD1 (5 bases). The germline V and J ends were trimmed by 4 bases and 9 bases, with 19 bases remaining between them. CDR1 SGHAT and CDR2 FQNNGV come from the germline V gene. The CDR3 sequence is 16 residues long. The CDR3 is CASSYHLRGSLSPLHF. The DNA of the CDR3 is TGTGCCAGCAGCTATCATCTCCGGGGGTCCCTTTCACCCCTCCACTTT. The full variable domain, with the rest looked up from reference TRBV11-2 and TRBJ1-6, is EAGVAQSPRYKIIEKRQSVAFWCNPISGHATLYWYQQILGQGPKLLIQFQNNGVVDDSQLPKDRFSAERLKGVDSTLKIQPAKLEDSAVYLCASSYHLRGSLSPLHFGNGTRLTVT.

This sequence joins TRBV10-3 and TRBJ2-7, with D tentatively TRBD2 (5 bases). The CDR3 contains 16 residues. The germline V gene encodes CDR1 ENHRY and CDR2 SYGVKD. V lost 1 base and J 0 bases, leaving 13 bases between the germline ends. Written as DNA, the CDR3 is TGTGCCATCAGTGAGTTTTCGGGGATAAGCTCCTACGAGCAGTACTTC. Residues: CAISEFSGISSYEQYF.

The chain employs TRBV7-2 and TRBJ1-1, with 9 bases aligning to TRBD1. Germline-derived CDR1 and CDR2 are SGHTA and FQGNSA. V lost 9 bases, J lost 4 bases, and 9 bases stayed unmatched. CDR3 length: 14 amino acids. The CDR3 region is CASCLQGARTEAFF. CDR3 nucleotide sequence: TGTGCCAGTTGTCTACAGGGGGCTCGCACTGAAGCTTTCTTT.

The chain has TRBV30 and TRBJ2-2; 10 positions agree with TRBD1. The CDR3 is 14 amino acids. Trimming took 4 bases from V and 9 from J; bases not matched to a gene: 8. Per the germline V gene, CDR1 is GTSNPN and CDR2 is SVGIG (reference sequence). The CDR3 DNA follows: TGTGCCTGGAATAGACAGGGGGCCAGCCGGGAGCTGTTTTTT. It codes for CAWNRQGASRELFF.

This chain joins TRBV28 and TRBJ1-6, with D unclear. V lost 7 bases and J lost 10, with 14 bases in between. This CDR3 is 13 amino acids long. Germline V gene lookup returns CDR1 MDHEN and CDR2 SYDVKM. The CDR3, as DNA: TGTGCCAGCACCCTCCTCCCCGTCTCACCCCTCCACTTT. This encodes CASTLLPVSPLHF.

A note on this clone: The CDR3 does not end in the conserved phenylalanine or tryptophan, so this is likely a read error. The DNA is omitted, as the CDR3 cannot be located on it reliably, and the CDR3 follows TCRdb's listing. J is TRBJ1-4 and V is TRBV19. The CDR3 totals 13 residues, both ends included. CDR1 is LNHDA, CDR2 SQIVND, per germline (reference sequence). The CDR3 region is CASSLGGSTWVNN.

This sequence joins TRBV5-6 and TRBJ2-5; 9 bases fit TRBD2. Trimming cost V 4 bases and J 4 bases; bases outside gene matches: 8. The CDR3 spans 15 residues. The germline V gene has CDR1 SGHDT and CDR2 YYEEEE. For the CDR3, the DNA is TGTGCCAGCAGCCCCTTAGCGGGAGTGCGAGAGACCCAGTACTTC. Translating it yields CASSPLAGVRETQYF.

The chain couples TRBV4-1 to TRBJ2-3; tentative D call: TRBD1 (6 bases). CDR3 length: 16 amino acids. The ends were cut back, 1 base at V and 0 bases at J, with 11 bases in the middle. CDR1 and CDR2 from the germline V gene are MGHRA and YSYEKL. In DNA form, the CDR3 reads TGCGCCAGCAGCCAAGGGACAGCGTCCAGCACAGATACGCAGTATTTT. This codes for CASSQGTASSTDTQYF.